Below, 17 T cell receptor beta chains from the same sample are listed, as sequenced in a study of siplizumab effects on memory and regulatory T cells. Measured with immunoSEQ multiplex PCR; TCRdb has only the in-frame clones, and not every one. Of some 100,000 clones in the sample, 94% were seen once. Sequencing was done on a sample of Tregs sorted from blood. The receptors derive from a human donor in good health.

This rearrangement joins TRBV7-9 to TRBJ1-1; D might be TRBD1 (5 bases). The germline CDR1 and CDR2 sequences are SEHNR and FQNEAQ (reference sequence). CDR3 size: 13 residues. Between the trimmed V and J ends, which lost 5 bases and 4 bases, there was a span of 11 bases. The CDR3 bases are TGTGCCAGCAGCAAAGGGGCGACCACTGAAGCTTTCTTT. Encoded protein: CASSKGATTEAFF.

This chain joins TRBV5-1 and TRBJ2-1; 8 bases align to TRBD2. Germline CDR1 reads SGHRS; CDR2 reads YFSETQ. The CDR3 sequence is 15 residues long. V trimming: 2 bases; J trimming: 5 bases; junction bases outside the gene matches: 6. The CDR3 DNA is TGCGCCAGCAGCTTAGGACTAGCCGGAAACAATGAGCAGTTCTTC. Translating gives CASSLGLAGNNEQFF. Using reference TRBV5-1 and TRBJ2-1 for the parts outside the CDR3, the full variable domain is KAGVTQTPRYLIKTRGQQVTLSCSPISGHRSVSWYQQTPGQGLQFLFEYFSETQRNKGNFPGRFSGRQFSNSRSEMNVSTLELGDSALYLCASSLGLAGNNEQFFGPGTRLTVL.

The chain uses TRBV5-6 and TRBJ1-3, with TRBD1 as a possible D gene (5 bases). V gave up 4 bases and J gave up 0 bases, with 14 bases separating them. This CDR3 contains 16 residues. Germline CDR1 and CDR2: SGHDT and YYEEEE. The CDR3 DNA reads TGTGCCAGCAGCCTCAGGGTAGGACTCTCTGGAAACACCATATATTTT. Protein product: CASSLRVGLSGNTIYF.

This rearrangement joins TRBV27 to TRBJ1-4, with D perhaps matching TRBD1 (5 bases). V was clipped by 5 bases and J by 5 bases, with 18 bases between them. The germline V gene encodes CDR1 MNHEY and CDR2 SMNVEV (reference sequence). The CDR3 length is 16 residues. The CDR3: CASSARRQWGNEKLFF. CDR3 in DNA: TGTGCCAGCAGTGCCCGCCGACAGTGGGGGAATGAAAAACTGTTTTTT.

The CDR3 coding sequence is TGTGCCAGCAGCCCCGCCGGAAACACCATATATTTT. It codes for CASSPAGNTIYF. The chain uses TRBV7-6 and TRBJ1-3; D remains unclear. V was clipped by 5 bases and J by 4 bases, with 6 bases between them. The CDR3 is 12 residues long. CDR1 and CDR2 from the germline V gene are SGHVS and FNYEAQ.

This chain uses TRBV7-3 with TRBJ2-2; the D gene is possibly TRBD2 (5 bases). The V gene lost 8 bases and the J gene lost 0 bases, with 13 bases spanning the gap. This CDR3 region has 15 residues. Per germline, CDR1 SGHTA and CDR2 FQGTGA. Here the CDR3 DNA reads TGTGCCAGCGGCCTAAGCGGATCGAACACCGGGGAGCTGTTTTTT. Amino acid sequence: CASGLSGSNTGELFF.

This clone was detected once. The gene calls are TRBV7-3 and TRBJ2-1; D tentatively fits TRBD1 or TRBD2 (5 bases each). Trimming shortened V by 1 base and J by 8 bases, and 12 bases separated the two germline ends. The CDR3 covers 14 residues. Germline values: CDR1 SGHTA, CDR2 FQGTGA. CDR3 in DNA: TGTGCCAGCAGCTTAAGATGGGGGACGGATGAGCAGTTCTTC. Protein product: CASSLRWGTDEQFF.

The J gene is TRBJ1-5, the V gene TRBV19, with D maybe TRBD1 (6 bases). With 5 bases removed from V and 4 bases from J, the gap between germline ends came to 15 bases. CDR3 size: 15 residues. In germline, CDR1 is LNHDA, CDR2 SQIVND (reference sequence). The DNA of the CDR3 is TGTGCCAGTAGTCGGTCCCAGGGACATAATCAGCCCCAGCATTTT. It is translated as CASSRSQGHNQPQHF.

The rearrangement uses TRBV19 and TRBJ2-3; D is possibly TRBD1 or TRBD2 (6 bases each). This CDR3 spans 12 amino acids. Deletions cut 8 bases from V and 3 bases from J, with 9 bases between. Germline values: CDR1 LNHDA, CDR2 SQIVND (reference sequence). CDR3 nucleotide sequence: TGTGCCAGTTCGGGGGCAACAGATACGCAGTATTTT. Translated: CASSGATDTQYF.

CDR3 nucleotide sequence: TGCAGCGTCACTAGCGGAAGCTCCTACAATGAGCAGTTCTTC. Translation gives CSVTSGSSYNEQFF. V and J are TRBV29-1 and TRBJ2-1; TRBD2 matches at 8 bases. From germline, CDR1 is SQVTM and CDR2 ANQGSEA. There are 14 residues in the CDR3. V lost 6 bases and J lost 0; bases outside the gene matches: 4.

The CDR3 region is CSARLVEQYF. CDR3 nucleotide sequence: TGCAGTGCACGCCTCGTAGAGCAGTACTTC. The rearrangement links TRBV20-1 to TRBJ2-7; D unclear. Trimming stripped 6 bases from V and 7 bases from J, with 10 bases between. The CDR3 is 10 residues long. The germline V gene has CDR1 DFQATT and CDR2 SNEGSKA (reference sequence).

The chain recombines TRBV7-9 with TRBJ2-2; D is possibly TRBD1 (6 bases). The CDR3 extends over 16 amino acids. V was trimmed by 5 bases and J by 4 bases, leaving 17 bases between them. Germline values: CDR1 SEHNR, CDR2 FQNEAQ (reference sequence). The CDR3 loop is CASSAIQQQGTGELFF. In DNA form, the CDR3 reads TGTGCCAGCAGCGCCATTCAACAACAGGGCACCGGGGAGCTGTTTTTT. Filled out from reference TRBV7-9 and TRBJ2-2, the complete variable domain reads DTGVSQNPRHKITKRGQNVTFRCDPISEHNRLYWYRQTLGQGPEFLTYFQNEAQLEKSRLLSDRFSAERPKGSFSTLEIQRTEQGDSAMYLCASSAIQQQGTGELFFGEGSRLTVL.

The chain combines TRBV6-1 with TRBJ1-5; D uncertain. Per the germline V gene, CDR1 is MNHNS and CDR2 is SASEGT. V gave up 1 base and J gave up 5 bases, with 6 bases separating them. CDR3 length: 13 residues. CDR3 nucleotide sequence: TGTGCCAGCAGTGAAGGCGGCTATCAGCCCCAGCATTTT. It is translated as CASSEGGYQPQHF.

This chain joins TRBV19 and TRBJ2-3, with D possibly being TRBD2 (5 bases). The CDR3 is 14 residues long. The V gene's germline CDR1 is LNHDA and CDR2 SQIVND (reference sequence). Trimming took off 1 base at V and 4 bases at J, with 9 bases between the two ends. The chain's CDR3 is CASSIVLRADTQYF. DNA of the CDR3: TGTGCCAGTAGTATAGTTTTGAGGGCAGATACGCAGTATTTT.

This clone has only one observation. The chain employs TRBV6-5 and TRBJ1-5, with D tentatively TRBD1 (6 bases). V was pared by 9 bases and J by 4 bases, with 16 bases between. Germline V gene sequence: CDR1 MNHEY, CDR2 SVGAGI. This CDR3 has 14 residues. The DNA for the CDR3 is TGTGCCAGTGGGATGACAGGAGGTAATCAGCCCCAGCATTTT. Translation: CASGMTGGNQPQHF.

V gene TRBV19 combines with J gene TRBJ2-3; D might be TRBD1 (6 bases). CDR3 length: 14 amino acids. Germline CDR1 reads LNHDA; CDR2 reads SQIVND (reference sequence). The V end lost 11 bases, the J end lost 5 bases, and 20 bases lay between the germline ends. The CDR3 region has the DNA TGTGCCGGTATGGGGGCGATGAGAGTAGATACGCAGTATTTT. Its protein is CAGMGAMRVDTQYF.

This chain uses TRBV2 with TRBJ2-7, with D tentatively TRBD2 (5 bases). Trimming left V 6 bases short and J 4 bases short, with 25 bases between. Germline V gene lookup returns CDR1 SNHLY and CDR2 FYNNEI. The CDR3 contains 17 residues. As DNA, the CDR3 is TGTGCCAGCAGCCGGGGTGTGAAATACCCCGAGCCTTACGAGCAGTACTTC. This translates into CASSRGVKYPEPYEQYF.